Listed here are 2 T cell receptor beta chains from one sample, sequenced in a study of blood T cell repertoires in COVID-19. Produced via immunoSEQ multiplex PCR; TCRdb's table is partial and in-frame only. The repertoire consists of 100,000 to 150,000 clones, with around 90% occurring once and the leading ten covering approximately 3.5%. Sequences were obtained from peripheral blood. Source of these receptors: a man aged 45 to 65 with active COVID-19.

V is TRBV7-8 and J is TRBJ2-2; a weak D match, TRBD2 (5 bases). V dropped 3 bases and J dropped 5 bases, with 10 bases sitting between them. CDR1 is SGHVS, CDR2 FQNEAQ, per germline. This CDR3 region has 14 residues. The CDR3: CASSLEDFTGELFF. CDR3 nucleotides: TGTGCCAGCAGCTTGGAGGACTTTACCGGGGAGCTGTTTTTT.

V gene TRBV5-6 combines with J gene TRBJ2-1, with 8 nucleotides matching TRBD2. Per germline, CDR1 SGHDT and CDR2 YYEEEE. The CDR3 covers 17 residues. Unmatched junction bases numbered 11, after V lost 3 bases and J lost 3 bases. The CDR3 loop reads CASSSGLAGFVYNEQFF. The CDR3 DNA sequence: TGTGCCAGCAGCTCCGGATTAGCGGGATTCGTCTACAATGAGCAGTTCTTC.